This TCR beta chain was profiled in a study of cytomegalovirus exposure and HLA in healthy donors (dated by TCRdb to 2016 to 2017). With respect to the entire study: According to an earlier analysis of several hundred of the donors, about 180 million T cells yielded approximately 120 million unique TCR beta sequences and about 300 Gb of sequence data. The study aimed to test whether cataloging public T cell receptors could reveal signatures of past pathogen exposure. To decide whether each TCR beta V gene segment behaved as functional or pseudogenic, an earlier analysis of some 570 of the donors relied on high-throughput TCR beta sequencing. Class I and class II HLA loci were covered by the typing at four-digit resolution. Of the approximately 400 genotyped donors, over 65% fell in the genetic ancestry cluster associated with self-reported Caucasian donors. Because of strong linkage in the cohort, roughly five DR-DQ haplotypes were treated as single units for association and clustering. All discovery cohort repertoires had been generated using a single sequencing platform. To predict cytomegalovirus infection status, the study combined high-throughput TCR immunosequencing, statistical association of individual TCRs with disease status, and machine learning. Donor age, sex, ethnicity and CMV serostatus were compiled together with the repertoire data. To study patterns of TCR occurrence, a later analysis re-analyzed previously published TCR beta repertoires from several hundred donors and added high-resolution HLA genotyping. Along with the roughly 700-subject first cohort, a separate validation cohort of over a hundred different subjects was used. Typing coverage varied by locus: roughly 620-640 donors for A, B, C, DRB1 and DQB1; more than 500 for DQA1; about 590 for DPA1; approximately 470 for DPB1. Rather than using new phenotypic data, the later analysis identified candidate immune exposures from TCR beta sequences and from how often those sequences occurred across donors. About 280 gigabases of sequencing data and around 85 million unique TCR sequences made up an early release that covered approximately 620 HLA-typed donors. The study used immunosequencing to profile the T cell repertoires of approximately 640 subjects and linked those repertoires to cytomegalovirus serostatus. Among under 450 genotyped donors of the cohort, an average of approximately 240,000 unique TCR beta nucleotide sequences were sequenced per donor, roughly 18% of them non-productive. A later genetic analysis used genome-wide SNP genotypes for about 65% of the 666 donors, treating that subset as a discovery cohort.

V has 7 bases trimmed and J has 2 bases trimmed; junction bases matching no gene number 6. CDR1 is given as SNHLY and CDR2 as FYNNEI, both from the germline V gene. From cysteine to phenylalanine, the CDR3 is 15 amino acids long. Only the CDR3 DNA stays, 45 bases, in frame from base 1. In total, about 650 healthy bone marrow donors made up the cohort. At the time of sampling, all cohort members were nominally healthy, though unrecorded immune exposures were likely present. The donor was CMV seronegative and belonged to the group of around 350 seronegative cohort members. A peripheral blood sample was collected from each donor, and TCR beta sequencing was performed on peripheral blood mononuclear cells. The Qiagen DNeasy Blood Extraction Kit was used to extract genomic DNA from the blood cell samples. With regard to this clone: Its cognate antigen has yet to be identified. No per-base quality is available; no much larger clone lies one base away.

Library preparation used the immunoSEQ multiplex PCR assay. For the multiplex PCR, a mixture combining 60 forward primers for TCR Vbeta segments and 13 reverse primers for TCR Jbeta segments was used. Amplification of the CDR3 region of rearranged TCR beta genes was performed with a multiplex PCR assay on genomic DNA. On the Illumina HiSeq System, the amplified TCR beta libraries were sequenced as 87-base-pair reads. In the authors' own workflow: Across the 640 or so repertoires, a later analysis counted 78 million or so unique TCR beta chains, around 11 million of which were shared by at least two donors. A nearest-neighbor algorithm error-corrected the raw reads and collapsed the reads into unique sequences, merging closely related sequences to remove PCR and sequencing errors. CDR3 sequences were aligned to IMGT reference sequences to assign V, D and J gene segments. Each retained sequence needed at least a six-nucleotide match to both a V gene segment and a J gene segment. Rearrangements were classified as productive when the CDR3 lacked stop codons and remained in frame with V and J, and all other rearrangements were classified as non-productive. Following IMGT convention, CDR3 was defined as the stretch from the second conserved V-encoded cysteine up to the conserved J-encoded phenylalanine. The earlier analysis of fewer than 700 of the donors excluded sequences that lacked an unambiguous match to a single V gene segment. In an earlier analysis of 587 of the donors, a V segment was called functional when productive rearrangements were above 56.7%, and segregating when the standard deviation between donors exceeded 5%. A statistical classification framework was built to diagnose cytomegalovirus status from the catalog of TCR beta chain sequences. In a later analysis, V and J genes were assigned by comparing TCR nucleotide sequences against IMGT/GENE-DB human TR gene sequences. The TCRdist pipeline was used in a later analysis to assign CDR3 sequences and most-parsimonious VDJ recombination scenarios. In a later analysis, each TCR beta chain was defined by its CDR3 amino acid sequence together with its V-gene family, and reads without a unique V-gene family were excluded. As a way to deal with suspected cross-contamination and a sequencing artifact, a later analysis dropped 592 nucleotide sequences that were highly shared and had low generation probability. In a later analysis, a clonal expansion index was calculated for each public chain from normalized within-repertoire ranks of inferred template counts. In a later analysis, generation probabilities were computed using a VDJ recombination model fitted to out-of-frame rearrangements, and the results were checked against IGoR. In a later analysis, hypergeometric tests were used to score TCR-TCR, TCR-HLA and TCR-CMV co-occurrence, with a repertoire-size bias correction applied to TCR pairs. In a later analysis, false discovery rates were estimated by permuting HLA or CMV assignments 20 times. In a later analysis, co-occurring TCRs were grouped using DBSCAN, and TCRdist sequence similarity was added for clustering within HLA-allele-positive subsets. Repertoires with fewer than 30,000 or more than 120,000 public chains, plus five repertoires with anomalous nucleotide sharing, were excluded from co-occurrence clustering. TCRdb holds this immuneACCESS table with in-frame rearrangements only. Some clones are missing; in checked studies, unresolved V genes explain under half, and the rest has no known cause. D and trimming come from the DNA, and the V and J calls and clone size come from that table. The sample table lists roughly 120,000 clones, 81% of them with a count of one. The ten largest clones represent 2.2% of the sample.

Here is what the overall study found, with its caveats: Because HLA typing was missing for some donors at each locus, association tests included only the typed subset. Some IMGT-functional V segments, including TRBV6-2 and TRBV6-3, could not be distinguished by the 87-base-pair reads and were therefore excluded. A later analysis found that most CMV-associated TCR beta chains appeared HLA-restricted, with HLA associations seemingly driven largely by CMV exposure. According to the authors, the approach could potentially be generalized to other disease states and immunological phenotypes. In a later analysis, HLA-associated TCR beta chains showed more clonal expansion and lower generation probabilities than non-associated chains that were equally common. A later genetic analysis reported fewer N-insertions in productive TCRs among donors in an Asian-associated ancestry cluster than the roughly 620-donor mean. For the cohort, immune exposure information was limited to CMV serostatus. A later genetic analysis associated a missense DCLRE1C variant with V-gene and J-gene trimming of TCR beta chains, and an independent cohort replicated the association. This cohort had only TCR beta chains sequenced, and the lack of alpha or paired-chain data limited which features could be detected. Linkage disequilibrium might explain the correlated functional status among segregating V segments, but an unknown experimental factor could not be ruled out. The classifier was reported to diagnose cytomegalovirus status with high specificity and sensitivity in both the original cohort and the validation cohort. Most TCR sequences were observed very rarely across donors, whereas some public TCRs were present in many individuals. In the study, about 150 TCR beta chains were listed as associated with cytomegalovirus. A later analysis reported that several top co-occurrence clusters appeared linked to parvovirus B19, influenza, CMV and Epstein-Barr virus. Because counts were too low, 15 to 20 rarely observed V segments, including chromosome 9 orphons, were left out of the earlier analysis of roughly 600 of the donors. An earlier analysis of around 500 of the donors showed that most TCR beta V segments appeared in productive rearrangements either about 90% or about 30% of the time, which broadly matched IMGT annotations. The sequencing pipeline was judged likely to have produced a cluster of highly shared sequence variants as a technical artifact. In vitro tests confirmed that three of the cytomegalovirus-associated TCR beta chains recognize cytomegalovirus antigens. In a later analysis, some 17,000 TCR beta sequences were associated with specific HLA alleles at a false discovery rate of 0.05. When HLA alleles, especially DR and DQ, strongly co-occurred, attributing TCR associations to individual alleles was difficult. A further reported finding was that TCR beta sequences accurately predicted the HLA-A and HLA-B alleles for most subjects in the first cohort. In a later analysis, the rate of TCR association differed among HLA loci, with DRB1 alleles having the most associated TCRs and HLA-C alleles having the fewest. Roughly uniform sequencing depth across donors was assumed in presence/absence analyses, although this assumption may not hold.

The origin of this receptor is a woman aged 25 to 39 in good health and CMV-seronegative. What was sequenced was PBMCs. The chain links TRBV2 with TRBJ2-5; TRBD1 aligns with 11 central bases. The sequenced DNA: TGTGCCAGCATCCCGGGACAGGGGGTTCAAGAGACCCAGTACTTC. This yields the protein CASIPGQGVQETQYF. The reference TRBV2 and TRBJ2-5 proteins fill in what lies around the CDR3, so the full variable domain reads EPEVTQTPSHQVTQMGQEVILRCVPISNHLYFYWYRQILGQKVEFLVSFYNNEISEKSEIFDDQFSVERPDGSNFTLKIRSTKLEDSAMYFCASIPGQGVQETQYFGPGTRLLVL.